This T cell receptor (beta chain) was obtained from a study of beta chain features in type 1 diabetes (dated by TCRdb to the late 2010s). Turning to the overall study: Mean age, gender distribution, total cell number and subset yield did not differ between patients and healthy donors. Across all samples, around 100 million sorted cells were examined, and cell number per subset correlated strongly with RNA yield. The study compared TCRB repertoires of sorted circulating CD4+ T cell subsets between recently diagnosed type 1 diabetes patients and matched healthy donors. Whereas all 30 or so donors provided naive and central memory subsets, regulatory and stem cell-like memory subsets were isolated from just 8 patients and roughly 8 healthy donors. Here is what the overall study found, with its caveats: At VDJ recombination sites, patients with type 1 diabetes made fewer insertions and deleted more nucleotides, a pattern implying thymic rearrangement abnormalities. Sequencing cDNA rather than genomic DNA could over-represent highly expressing activated cells, although activation and CD3 levels did not differ between groups. Type 1 diabetes patients showed a moderate but significant shortening of TCRB CDR3 length in all four CD4+ subsets. Shorter templates might have been favored by PCR, but patient and control samples were amplified and corrected together, so both groups would have been affected equally by any skew. Because the HLA sub-analyses included only small numbers of individuals, any influence of HLA type on TCRB rearrangement was left unresolved. Naive, central memory and regulatory TCRB repertoires appeared to be more similar among patients than among healthy donors.

The entire amount of isolated RNA was reverse transcribed using the High Capacity cDNA Reverse Transcription Kit, so the sequenced TCRB transcripts were expressed ones. Stem cell-like memory T cell samples underwent survey-depth immunoSEQ sequencing, averaging roughly 1 million total reads per sample. After sorted cells were lysed in RLT buffer, RNA was extracted with DNase-treated RNeasy Micro or Mini kits, with the choice depending on cell number. To prevent cross-contamination, each cell subset was processed individually, whereas patient and healthy donor samples were processed jointly. TCRB sequences were amplified from cDNA with the immunoSEQ multiplex PCR, producing 87-bp fragments spanning the CDR3 region. Sequencing of the amplicons was done on the Illumina HiSeq platform. The authors' pipeline ran thus. PCR bias was computationally corrected using synthetic template baselines, reads within Hamming distance 2 were collapsed, and singletons that could not be merged were discarded. Reads were aligned against IMGT so that V, D and J genes, CDR3 length and insertions or deletions at six rearrangement sites could be assigned. Clonotype counts were normalized to sorted cell number within each subset before computing true diversity and Gini coefficients with the tcR R package. The overlap coefficient, calculated on TCRB nucleotide sequences, was used to measure repertoire sharing. The immuneACCESS repertoire file appears here via TCRdb, limited to in-frame rearrangements. These files lack a portion of the clones; in checked studies, under half of the deficit traces to unresolved V genes, and the cause of the others is not known. The DNA gave D and trimming, while V, J and clone size come from that table. The sample table contains tens of thousands of clones; only one count was recorded for around 40% of them. Around 0.13% of the sample goes to the ten largest clones.

To note about this clone: Its antigen has not been determined. It has no much larger one-base neighbor in the sample; base qualities were not kept.

From the cysteine through the phenylalanine, the CDR3 covers 14 amino acids. Just the 42-base CDR3 DNA is kept, in frame starting at base 1. Trimming removed 7 bases from V and 8 bases from J, leaving 18 bases between the germline ends. In the germline V gene, CDR1 corresponds to MDHEN and CDR2 to SYDVKM. Each donor gave one peripheral blood draw, around 100 mL on average, collected into heparinised tubes. Using a panel that included CD45RO, CCR7, CD25, CD127, CD95 and CD27, naive, central memory, regulatory and stem cell-like memory CD4+ T cells were sorted on a BD FACSAria II. Every sorted population had a purity above 98%. PBMCs were isolated right away by Lymphoprep density gradient centrifugation and were stained directly, without culture. To minimize batch effects, samples were stained and sorted in pairs, one healthy donor with one patient per experiment.

The sequence was collected from a man under 40 with type 1 diabetes. Rearrangement joined TRBV28 to TRBJ1-5, with TRBD1 tentatively as D gene (6 bases match). The sequenced sample consisted of stem cell memory CD4+ T cells from blood. The cell subset or site label, as the study defines it: stem cell-like memory CD4+ T cells. The CDR3 amino acid sequence is: CASTIRTARKPQHF. The DNA sequence follows: TGTGCCAGCACCATTAGGACAGCGAGGAAGCCCCAGCATTTT. The reference TRBV28 and TRBJ1-5 proteins fill in what lies around the CDR3, so the full variable domain reads DVKVTQSSRYLVKRTGEKVFLECVQDMDHENMFWYRQDPGLGLRLIYFSYDVKMKEKGDIPEGYSVSREKKERFSLILESASTNQTSMYLCASTIRTARKPQHFGDGTRLSIL.